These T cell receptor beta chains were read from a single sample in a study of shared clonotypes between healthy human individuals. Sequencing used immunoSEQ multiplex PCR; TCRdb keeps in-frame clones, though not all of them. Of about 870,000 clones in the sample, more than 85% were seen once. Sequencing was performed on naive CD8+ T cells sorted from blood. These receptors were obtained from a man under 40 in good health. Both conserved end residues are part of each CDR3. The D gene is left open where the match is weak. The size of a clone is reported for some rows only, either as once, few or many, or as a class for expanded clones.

cdr3_nt: TGTGCCAGCAGCTTAGGAGGGGCGGCCTTCGAAGCTTTCTTT
cdr3_aa: CASSLGGAAFEAFF
d_call: .
clone_size: .
v_call: TRBV7-8
j_call: TRBJ1-1

cdr3_nt: TGTGCCAGCAGTCGGACTAGCGGGTACGAGCAGTACTTC
cdr3_aa: CASSRTSGYEQYF
d_call: TRBD2
clone_size: .
v_call: TRBV6-5
j_call: TRBJ2-7

cdr3_nt: TGCGCCAGCAGCCAATCTAGGGGGGAGTGGGGGCAGTATTTT
cdr3_aa: CASSQSRGEWGQYF
d_call: .
clone_size: once
v_call: TRBV4-1
j_call: TRBJ2-3

cdr3_nt: TGTGCCAGCAGTTTAACGGCAGGGTACAATGAGCAGTTCTTC
cdr3_aa: CASSLTAGYNEQFF
d_call: .
clone_size: .
v_call: TRBV27
j_call: TRBJ2-1

cdr3_nt: TGCGCCAGCAGCCTGAGGGGAGGTGGGACCTACGAGCAGTACTTC
cdr3_aa: CASSLRGGGTYEQYF
d_call: .
clone_size: .
v_call: TRBV5-1
j_call: TRBJ2-7

cdr3_nt: TGTGCCAGCAGTGACCTTGGGGTTGAAGCTTTCTTT
cdr3_aa: CASSDLGVEAFF
d_call: .
clone_size: .
v_call: TRBV2
j_call: TRBJ1-1

cdr3_nt: TGTGCTAGTGGGGCGTCGGGGGAAGAGACCCAGTACTTC
cdr3_aa: CASGASGEETQYF
d_call: .
clone_size: .
v_call: TRBV12-5
j_call: TRBJ2-5

cdr3_nt: TGTGCCAGCAGCCAAGATGGACTAGGCGTGGGAAAGCAGTTCTTC
cdr3_aa: CASSQDGLGVGKQFF
d_call: TRBD2
clone_size: .
v_call: TRBV14
j_call: TRBJ2-1

cdr3_nt: TGTGCCAGTGGGACTAGCGCCTACAATGAGCAGTTCTTC
cdr3_aa: CASGTSAYNEQFF
d_call: TRBD2
clone_size: .
v_call: TRBV19
j_call: TRBJ2-1

cdr3_nt: TGTGCCAGTAAACCCGCCGGGGCGGACCCCTACGAGCAGTACTTC
cdr3_aa: CASKPAGADPYEQYF
d_call: .
clone_size: .
v_call: TRBV19
j_call: TRBJ2-7

cdr3_nt: TGCGCCAGCAGCTTCCACAGGGGGAGTGTTTACAATGAGCAGTTCTTC
cdr3_aa: CASSFHRGSVYNEQFF
d_call: TRBD1
clone_size: .
v_call: TRBV5-1
j_call: TRBJ2-1

cdr3_nt: TGTGCCAGCAGTTTATCTAATACTAGGCCCCCCTACAATGAGCAGTTCTTC
cdr3_aa: CASSLSNTRPPYNEQFF
d_call: .
clone_size: once
v_call: TRBV27
j_call: TRBJ2-1

cdr3_nt: TGTGCCTGGGACCGCGGGTGGACCAACGTCCTGACTTTC
cdr3_aa: CAWDRGWTNVLTF
d_call: .
clone_size: .
v_call: TRBV30
j_call: TRBJ2-6

cdr3_nt: TGTGCCAGCAGTGGACCCGGACAGATGGATGAAAAACTGTTTTTT
cdr3_aa: CASSGPGQMDEKLFF
d_call: .
clone_size: .
v_call: TRBV6-6
j_call: TRBJ1-4

cdr3_nt: TGTGCCAGCAGCTTAGATTGGGGATTGAACACTGAAGCTTTCTTT
cdr3_aa: CASSLDWGLNTEAFF
d_call: .
clone_size: .
v_call: TRBV11-2
j_call: TRBJ1-1

cdr3_nt: TGTGCCAGCAGCTTAACGGGAGGGGAATTTGATACGCAGTATTTT
cdr3_aa: CASSLTGGEFDTQYF
d_call: TRBD2
clone_size: .
v_call: TRBV13
j_call: TRBJ2-3

cdr3_nt: TGTGCCAGCAGCCCGAGGGACAGGATGAATGAAAAACTGTTTTTT
cdr3_aa: CASSPRDRMNEKLFF
d_call: TRBD1
clone_size: .
v_call: TRBV9
j_call: TRBJ1-4

cdr3_nt: TGTGCCATCAGTGATAACCACGAGAGCAATCAGCCCCAGCATTTT
cdr3_aa: CAISDNHESNQPQHF
d_call: .
clone_size: few
v_call: TRBV10-3
j_call: TRBJ1-5

cdr3_nt: TGTGCCAGCAGCTTAGGGAGGACTAGCGGATACAATGAGCAGTTCTTC
cdr3_aa: CASSLGRTSGYNEQFF
d_call: TRBD2
clone_size: .
v_call: TRBV7-8
j_call: TRBJ2-1

cdr3_nt: TGTGCCAGCCTGGGGCGGGGGGCGCCCGGGGAGCTGTTTTTT
cdr3_aa: CASLGRGAPGELFF
d_call: TRBD2
clone_size: .
v_call: TRBV2
j_call: TRBJ2-2

cdr3_nt: TGTGCCAGCAGTTACCTTTGGGACAGCCAAGAGACCCAGTACTTC
cdr3_aa: CASSYLWDSQETQYF
d_call: TRBD1
clone_size: .
v_call: TRBV2
j_call: TRBJ2-5

cdr3_nt: TGCAGCGTTGAAGATGAGAGGAGCTATGGCTACACCTTC
cdr3_aa: CSVEDERSYGYTF
d_call: .
clone_size: .
v_call: TRBV29-1
j_call: TRBJ1-2

cdr3_nt: TGTGCCAGCAGCCTGGCCTACCAAGAGACCCAGTACTTC
cdr3_aa: CASSLAYQETQYF
d_call: .
clone_size: .
v_call: TRBV5-5
j_call: TRBJ2-5

cdr3_nt: TGTGCCAGCAGTTTTACGAAATTCACTGAAGCTTTCTTT
cdr3_aa: CASSFTKFTEAFF
d_call: .
clone_size: .
v_call: TRBV27
j_call: TRBJ1-1

cdr3_nt: TGTGCCAGCAGCCCGGGACAGGGTAATGAAAAACTGTTTTTT
cdr3_aa: CASSPGQGNEKLFF
d_call: TRBD1
clone_size: .
v_call: TRBV28
j_call: TRBJ1-4

cdr3_nt: TGCAGCGTTGAGGCTCACGGGACACCCTGTCCTCCGCAGTATTTT
cdr3_aa: CSVEAHGTPCPPQYF
d_call: .
clone_size: .
v_call: TRBV29-1
j_call: TRBJ2-3

cdr3_nt: TGCGCCAGCAGCCAAGGGACAGGCGGAAGCTATAGCAATCAGCCCCAGCATTTT
cdr3_aa: CASSQGTGGSYSNQPQHF
d_call: TRBD1
clone_size: .
v_call: TRBV4-1
j_call: TRBJ1-5

cdr3_nt: TGTGCCAGCAGCTATGGACAGGGGATGGAGTCGAAAGCTAACTATGGCTACACCTTC
cdr3_aa: CASSYGQGMESKANYGYTF
d_call: TRBD1
clone_size: .
v_call: TRBV13
j_call: TRBJ1-2

cdr3_nt: TGTGCCAGCAGCGTAGAACTAGCGGTCACAGATACGCAGTATTTT
cdr3_aa: CASSVELAVTDTQYF
d_call: TRBD2
clone_size: .
v_call: TRBV9
j_call: TRBJ2-3

cdr3_nt: TGTGCCAGCAGTTACCGGGACTCCTACAATGAGCAGTTCTTC
cdr3_aa: CASSYRDSYNEQFF
d_call: .
clone_size: many
v_call: TRBV6-6
j_call: TRBJ2-1

cdr3_nt: TGTGCCAGCAGTGAACTGATTCCCGGGACTAGCGGACCCTACGAGCAGTACTTC
cdr3_aa: CASSELIPGTSGPYEQYF
d_call: TRBD2
clone_size: .
v_call: TRBV2
j_call: TRBJ2-7

cdr3_nt: TGCGCCAGCAGCCGGACAGGGACTGGGGCCAACGTCCTGACTTTC
cdr3_aa: CASSRTGTGANVLTF
d_call: TRBD1
clone_size: .
v_call: TRBV5-1
j_call: TRBJ2-6

cdr3_nt: TGCGCCAGCAGCCAAGAAGTGGGCGGAACGAACACCGGGGAGCTGTTTTTT
cdr3_aa: CASSQEVGGTNTGELFF
d_call: .
clone_size: .
v_call: TRBV4-3
j_call: TRBJ2-2

cdr3_nt: TGTGCCAGCAGCTCGACAGGGGGTCTAATCTACGAGCAGTACTTC
cdr3_aa: CASSSTGGLIYEQYF
d_call: TRBD1
clone_size: .
v_call: TRBV7-2
j_call: TRBJ2-7

cdr3_nt: TGTGCCAGCAGCCAGACTAGCGGGACAAATGAGCAGTTCTTC
cdr3_aa: CASSQTSGTNEQFF
d_call: TRBD2
clone_size: .
v_call: TRBV7-9
j_call: TRBJ2-1